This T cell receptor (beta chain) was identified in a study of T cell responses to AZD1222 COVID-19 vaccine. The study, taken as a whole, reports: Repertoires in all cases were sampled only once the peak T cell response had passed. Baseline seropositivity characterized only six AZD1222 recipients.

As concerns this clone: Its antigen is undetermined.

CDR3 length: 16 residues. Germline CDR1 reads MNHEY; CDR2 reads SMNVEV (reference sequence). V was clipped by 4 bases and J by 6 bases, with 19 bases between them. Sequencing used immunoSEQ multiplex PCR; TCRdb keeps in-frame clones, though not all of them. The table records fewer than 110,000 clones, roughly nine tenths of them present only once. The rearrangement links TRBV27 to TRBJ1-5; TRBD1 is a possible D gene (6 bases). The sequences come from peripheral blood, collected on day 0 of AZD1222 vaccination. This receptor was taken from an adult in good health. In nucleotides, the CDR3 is TGTGCCAGCAGTTATGGGGGGGCGCATTCAGGTCAGCCCCAGCATTTT. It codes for CASSYGGAHSGQPQHF.